A single sample gave rise to the 13 T cell receptor beta chains below, sequenced in a study of identifying expanded T cells in peripheral blood. Profiling relied on immunoSEQ multiplex PCR, and the TCRdb table lists in-frame clones only, not all of them. The table has about 90,000 clones, nearly 90% seen once. The sample was blood. These receptor sequences come from a person between 18 and 75 years old in good health.

The rearrangement uses TRBV29-1 and TRBJ1-2, with D unresolved. This CDR3 is 13 amino acids long. The germline V gene has CDR1 SQVTM and CDR2 ANQGSEA. The ends were cut back, 3 bases at V and 6 bases at J, with 14 bases in the middle. The CDR3 spells CSVDPSRHDGYTF. CDR3 nucleotides: TGCAGCGTTGACCCATCCAGGCATGATGGCTACACCTTC.

The chain has TRBV13 and TRBJ1-2; the D gene is possibly TRBD1 (5 bases). CDR1 is PRHDT and CDR2 is FYEKMQ in the germline V gene (reference sequence). Trimming took off 2 bases at V and 7 bases at J, with 8 bases between the two ends. The length of the CDR3 is 12 residues. The CDR3 region has the DNA TGTGCCAGCAGCTTACAAGGGGCTGGCTACACCTTC. Amino acids: CASSLQGAGYTF.

The chain joins TRBV2 to TRBJ2-2; 13 bases agree with TRBD2. The V gene's germline CDR1 is SNHLY and CDR2 FYNNEI. Trimming at V came to 6 bases and at J to 4 bases, leaving 17 bases not matched to a gene. The CDR3 runs to 20 residues. CDR3 in DNA: TGTGCCAGCAGCCGAAAACTAGCGGGAGGGCCTCTTGGGTTCACCGGGGAGCTGTTTTTT. It translates to CASSRKLAGGPLGFTGELFF.

V usage is TRBV27 and J usage is TRBJ1-6; D possibly corresponds to TRBD1 (5 bases). This CDR3 spans 15 amino acids. V lost 2 bases and J lost 7, with 12 bases in between. Germline V gene sequence: CDR1 MNHEY, CDR2 SMNVEV (reference sequence). CDR3: CASSLLGLGNSPLHF. The DNA of the CDR3 is TGTGCCAGCAGTTTACTGGGGCTGGGGAATTCACCCCTCCACTTT.

The genes are TRBV5-1 and TRBJ2-1; the match to TRBD2 covers 10 bases. Germline values: CDR1 SGHRS, CDR2 YFSETQ. This CDR3 has 17 residues. With 6 bases clipped from V and 3 bases from J, the junction kept 12 bases outside the gene matches. CDR3 in DNA: TGCGCCAGCAACGATTTCCTAGCGGGAGTGGACTACAATGAGCAGTTCTTC. Translation: CASNDFLAGVDYNEQFF.

The gene calls are TRBV9 and TRBJ1-1; D gene uncertain. The CDR3 length is 15 residues. The ends were cut back, 4 bases at V and 1 base at J, with 14 bases in the middle. In germline, CDR1 is SGDLS, CDR2 YYNGEE. The CDR3 here is CASSPDTNRNTEAFF. The CDR3 nucleotides are TGTGCCAGCAGCCCCGACACCAACAGGAACACTGAAGCTTTCTTT.

The rearrangement links TRBV4-2 to TRBJ2-1; TRBD1 or TRBD2 may be the D gene (7 bases each). Trimming shortened V by 2 bases and J by 4 bases, and 12 bases separated the two germline ends. Germline CDR1 is LGHNA and CDR2 is YNFKEQ. The CDR3 totals 15 residues. The CDR3 region has the DNA TGTGCCAGCAGCCAACAGGGGGGGGTTTACAATGAGCAGTTCTTC. Translated, it gives CASSQQGGVYNEQFF.

The chain is built from TRBV4-3 and TRBJ2-7; D is perhaps TRBD2 (6 bases). The germline CDR1 and CDR2 sequences are LGHNA and YSLEER. The CDR3 spans 16 residues. Trimming stripped 0 bases from V and 4 bases from J, with 16 bases between. This CDR3 is CASSQEVGWREYEQYF. The CDR3 nucleotides read TGCGCCAGCAGCCAAGAGGTTGGCTGGCGGGAATACGAGCAGTACTTC.

The rearrangement links TRBV2 to TRBJ2-3; perhaps TRBD1 as D (5 bases). V was shortened by 3 bases and J by 4 bases, with 14 bases between the two germline ends. CDR3 size: 15 residues. Looked up from germline, CDR1 is SNHLY and CDR2 is FYNNEI. CDR3 nucleotides: TGTGCCAGCAGTGACGGCATCCAAGGGGCAGATACGCAGTATTTT. It is translated as CASSDGIQGADTQYF.

The chain links TRBV7-2 to TRBJ2-3, with TRBD2 matching over 12 bases. From germline, CDR1 is SGHTA and CDR2 FQGNSA. Unmatched junction bases numbered 8, after V lost 1 base and J lost 6 bases. The CDR3 consists of 17 residues. The CDR3 here is CASSLESSGRAADTQYF. CDR3 nucleotide sequence: TGTGCCAGCAGCTTAGAGTCTAGCGGGAGGGCCGCGGATACGCAGTATTTT.

The rearrangement links TRBV7-9 to TRBJ1-4; unclear D gene. Trimming pared 1 base from V and 5 bases from J, leaving 8 bases between. This CDR3 comprises 14 residues. Germline CDR1 and CDR2: SEHNR and FQNEAQ (reference sequence). Here the CDR3 reads CASSLDSRNEKLFF. CDR3 in DNA: TGTGCCAGCAGCTTAGACAGCCGGAATGAAAAACTGTTTTTT.

V is TRBV13 and J is TRBJ2-7; no clear D gene. Trimming removed 4 bases from V and 2 bases from J, with 15 bases in between. CDR1 and CDR2 from the germline V gene are PRHDT and FYEKMQ (reference sequence). This CDR3 has 15 residues. The DNA for the CDR3 is TGTGCCAGCAGCTCCCGGGTGGGGAAAGCCTACGAGCAGTACTTC. It is translated as CASSSRVGKAYEQYF.

V usage is TRBV7-3 and J usage is TRBJ2-7; maybe TRBD2 (5 bases). The CDR3 runs to 14 residues. Germline CDR1 SGHTA, CDR2 FQGTGA. V lost 1 base to trimming and J lost 5 bases, with 12 bases between them. The CDR3 DNA is TGTGCCAGCAGCTTAAAACCGGGGAAGGACGAGCAGTACTTC. Translation gives CASSLKPGKDEQYF.